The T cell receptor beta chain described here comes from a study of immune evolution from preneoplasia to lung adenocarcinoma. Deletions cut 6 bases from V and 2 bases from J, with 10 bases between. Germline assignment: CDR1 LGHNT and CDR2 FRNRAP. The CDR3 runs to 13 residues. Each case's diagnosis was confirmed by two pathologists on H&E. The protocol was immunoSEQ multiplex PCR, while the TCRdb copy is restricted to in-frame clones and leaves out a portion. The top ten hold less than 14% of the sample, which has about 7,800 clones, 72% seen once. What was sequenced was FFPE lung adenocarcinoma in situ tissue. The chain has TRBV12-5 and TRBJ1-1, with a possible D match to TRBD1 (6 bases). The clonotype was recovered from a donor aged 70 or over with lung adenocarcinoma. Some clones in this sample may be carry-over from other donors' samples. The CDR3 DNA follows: TGTGCTAGTGGCAACAGGGCAAACACTGAAGCTTTCTTT. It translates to CASGNRANTEAFF. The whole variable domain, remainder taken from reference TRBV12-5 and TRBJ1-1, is DARVTQTPRHKVTEMGQEVTMRCQPILGHNTVFWYRQTMMQGLELLAYFRNRAPLDDSGMPKDRFSAEMPDATLATLKIQPSEPRDSAVYFCASGNRANTEAFFGQGTRLTVV.